A selection of T cell receptor beta chains follows, all from one sample in a study of control samples from healthy donors and cancer patients. Only in-frame clones appear in the TCRdb table, and some are missing; sequencing was by immunoSEQ multiplex PCR. The sample comprises about 150,000 clones, 80% to 95% of which are singletons, and 5.5% to 7.5% rests with the top ten. Sequencing was carried out using blood. These receptors all come from a man aged 18-30 years in good health. CDR3s include the opening cysteine and the closing phenylalanine or tryptophan. Not every row has a clone size; where given, it reads once, few, many or a size class.

size,V,CDR3
NA,TRBV19,CASSPQGAAPYEQYF
NA,TRBV5-1,CASSFGPGQETQYF
NA,TRBV28,CASSFPGDLKGWELFF
NA,TRBV7-8,CASSRQGGEKLFF
NA,TRBV11-3,CASSPGTGSQETQYF
NA,TRBV7-9,CASSRGGSNYGYTF
few,TRBV5-1,CASSTDSNQPQHF
few,TRBV7-9,CASSLAGAAAGYTF
NA,TRBV6-6,CASKDSANYGYTF
NA,TRBV4-1,CASSQGLTVAYEQYF
NA,TRBV7-9,CASSYGAQDTIYF
NA,TRBV7-2,CASSSQTVAKNIQYF
NA,TRBV5-1,CASSAVVQANYGYTF
once,TRBV7-9,CATKTAYNEQFF
NA,TRBV7-6,CASSLGSGLTDTQYF
NA,TRBV4-1,CASSQAQDRLGANVLTF
NA,TRBV6-5,CASSLQGLGETQYF
NA,TRBV7-9,CAIGPGRAGELFF
NA,TRBV7-8,CASSWVTGRSNQPQHF
NA,TRBV6-5,CASSYGGQVVYGYTF
once,TRBV2,CASSEGEAGGSPLHF
NA,TRBV12-3/TRBV12-4,CASRGDSYNEQFF
NA,TRBV24-1,CATSDFPSGSYEQYF
once,TRBV6-5,CASSYDSKVGTQYF
NA,TRBV30,CAWRGVETQYF
NA,TRBV7-9,CASGASEDTQYF
few,TRBV9,CASSASGTSNQPQHF
NA,TRBV27,CASSPGGYSYEQYF
NA,TRBV7-9,CASSSQVNTEAFF
NA,TRBV29-1,CSVGRYTF
NA,TRBV2,CASSEAPVLNTEAFF